What follows is one T cell receptor beta chain and its context. CDR3 size: 17 residues. CDR1 and CDR2 from the germline V gene are MGHRA and YSYEKL. The ends lost 2 bases at V and 6 bases at J; junction bases unmatched: 13. These data come from a study of blood T cell repertoires in COVID-19. Looking at the study overall: In each case, the material was cDNA or gDNA derived from T cells, B-cell-depleted T cells, or PBMCs.

Original processing methods: Amplification of reference gene primers provided the estimated nucleated cell counts. Using immunoSEQ multiplex PCR, the repertoire was profiled, and TCRdb retains in-frame clones only, with some absent. V and J calls and clone size are those listed in that table; D and trimming were worked out from the DNA. Of 300,000 to 350,000 clones in the sample, roughly 90% were seen once. The chain recombines TRBV4-1 with TRBJ2-7, with 10 bases lining up with TRBD1. The TCR comes from a woman aged 25 to 45 who had recovered from COVID-19. Input material: PBMCs or T cells enriched from blood (not recorded which). As DNA, the CDR3 is TGCGCCAGCAGCCAATGGGACAGGGGATTTTATGGCTTCGAGCAGTACTTC. The encoded protein is CASSQWDRGFYGFEQYF.